These 16 T cell receptor beta chains were all obtained from the same sample, sequenced in a study of tissue T cells after allogeneic stem cell transplantation. Profiling relied on immunoSEQ multiplex PCR, and the TCRdb table lists in-frame clones only, not all of them. The data contain roughly 45,000 clones, roughly 73% of them seen just once; the ten biggest clones take up under 0.9%. Sequenced: sorted cells pooled from one or two spleens. The receptors come from a pool of C57BL/6 mice in good health.

A note on this clone: The gene names here belong to mouse. The read stops 1 residue short of the end of the CDR3; the missing end is completed from the germline J gene. The V and J genes are TRBV5 and TRBJ2-2; TRBD1 matches at 8 bases. This CDR3 is 16 amino acids long. J was trimmed by 0 bases and V by 0 bases; bases with no gene match: 0. The germline V gene encodes CDR1 LGHNA and CDR2 YNLKQL (reference sequence). The CDR3 loop reads CASSQEQGANTGQLYF. The sequenced CDR3 bases are TGTGCCAGCAGCCAAGAACAGGGGGCAAACACCGGGCAGCTCTAC.

Turning to this clone: Gene names refer to mouse genes. The missing CDR3 end, 1 residue past where the read stops, is filled in from the germline J gene. The J gene is TRBJ2-1, the V gene TRBV23; TRBD2 is taken as the D call from the table, unchecked against the DNA. The V gene's germline CDR1 is KGHTA and CDR2 FQNQQP. The CDR3 is made up of 15 amino acids. The CDR3 region is CSSSQSSGAYAEQFF. The part of the CDR3 DNA that was read is TGCTCCAGCAGTCAATCGTCTGGGGCCTATGCTGAGCAGTTC.

The table lists this clone with a count of one. The gene symbols are mouse symbols. The read ends 1 residue early relative to the CDR3; the germline J gene fills the gap. The chain links TRBV12-2 to TRBJ2-4; D call uncertain. The CDR3 covers 13 residues. CDR1 SGHLS and CDR2 HYDKME come from the germline V gene. Trimming shortened V by 4 bases and J by 1 base, and 8 bases separated the two germline ends. Incomplete CDR3 DNA: TGTGCCAGCTCCCGGGCCCGTCAAAACACCTTGTAC. This translates into CASSRARQNTLY. Given in full, the CDR3 is CASSRARQNTLYF.

As for this clone: Germline and genes: mouse. The read ends 1 residue before the CDR3 terminus; that terminus is restored from the germline J gene. The chain has TRBV12-1 and TRBJ1-1, with D tentatively TRBD1 (5 bases). CDR3 length: 12 residues. Trimming removed 0 bases at V and 5 bases at J, with 6 bases between. Germline V gene data show CDR1 as SGHSN and CDR2 as HYEKVE. This chain's CDR3 is CASSLKGTEVFF. CDR3 DNA (partial): TGTGCCAGCTCTCTCAAGGGGACAGAAGTCTTC.

Turning to this clone: Mouse names are used for the genes. The sequenced part of the CDR3 DNA is TGTGCCAGCAGTCTGAGGGGGTTCTTTTATGAACAGTAC. Translated, it gives CASSLRGFFYEQY. The CDR3 in its entirety is CASSLRGFFYEQYF. The chain links TRBV26 to TRBJ2-7; D is perhaps TRBD1 (6 bases). With the read ending 1 residue before the CDR3 end, the germline J gene is used to fill in that end. This CDR3 comprises 14 residues. V was clipped by 2 bases and J by 4 bases, with 12 bases between them. Germline V gene data show CDR1 as KGHPV and CDR2 as FQNQEV (reference sequence).

A remark on this clone: Gene and germline names: mouse. The CDR3 goes on 1 residue after the read ends, and that part is filled in from the germline J gene. V and J are TRBV19 and TRBJ2-3, with D perhaps being TRBD1 or TRBD2 (5 bases each). CDR1 FNHDT and CDR2 SITEND come from the germline V gene (reference sequence). The CDR3 covers 13 residues. The V and J ends lost 2 bases and 2 bases respectively, with 6 bases between them. Incomplete CDR3 DNA: TGTGCCAGCAGTATGGGGGTTGCAGAAACGCTGTAT. Its protein is CASSMGVAETLY. The CDR3 as a whole reads CASSMGVAETLYF.

In regard to this clone: The gene symbols are mouse symbols. Read sequence stops 1 residue before the CDR3 end, and the germline J gene provides the missing end. This chain links TRBV29 with TRBJ1-4; no clear D. The CDR3 covers 14 residues. Trimming pared 0 bases from V and 4 bases from J, leaving 6 bases between. Germline V lookup: CDR1 MSHET, CDR2 SYDVDS. CDR3 loop: CASSLSPSNERLFF. The sequenced CDR3 bases are TGTGCTAGCAGTTTATCGCCCAGCAACGAAAGATTATTT.

On this clone itself: The germline and genes are mouse ones. The read terminates 1 residue ahead of where the CDR3 ends, so the germline J gene completes it. The same CDR3 also results from other DNA sequences found in this sample. The chain uses TRBV13-3 and TRBJ2-1; 7 nucleotides align to TRBD1. The germline gives CDR1 NNHDY, CDR2 SYVADS. The CDR3 runs 12 residues. The trim removed 5 bases at V and 7 bases at J, leaving 3 bases unmatched. CDR3 sequence: CASRQGRAEQFF. The covered CDR3 bases are TGTGCCAGCAGACAGGGGAGGGCTGAGCAGTTC.

Details on this clone: Germline and genes here are mouse. The sequenced CDR3 bases are TGTGCCAGCGGGGGAGGGGGGACTAGTGCAGAAACGCTGTAT. Translation gives CASGGGGTSAETLY. The CDR3 in its entirety is CASGGGGTSAETLYF. The gene calls are TRBV13-2 and TRBJ2-3; D may match TRBD1 or TRBD2 (6 bases each). The sequence runs out 1 residue before the end of the CDR3; the remainder is reconstructed from the germline J gene. V lost 5 bases to trimming and J lost 0 bases, with 13 bases between them. The length of the CDR3 is 15 residues. Per germline, CDR1 NNHNN and CDR2 SYGAGS (reference sequence).

For this clone: Gene names are the mouse ones. Here the CDR3 reads CASRGLGGSYEQYF. CDR3 bases read: TGTGCTAGCAGGGGACTGGGGGGGTCCTATGAACAGTAC. The J gene is TRBJ2-7, the V gene TRBV17; 13 bases match TRBD2. The sequenced fragment ends 1 residue before the CDR3 boundary, so the rest is inferred from the germline J gene. This CDR3 comprises 14 residues. The V gene's germline CDR1 is MNHDT and CDR2 YYDKIL. Losses at the gene ends were 6 bases for V and 1 base for J; bases not matched to a gene: 0.

As regards this clone: Gene names and germline refer to mouse. The read ends 1 residue early relative to the CDR3; the germline J gene fills the gap. V is TRBV26 and J is TRBJ2-2, with 10 nucleotides matching TRBD2. J gave up 4 bases and V 4 bases, and 3 bases lay outside the gene matches. CDR3 length: 15 amino acids. Germline V gene data show CDR1 as KGHPV and CDR2 as FQNQEV (reference sequence). The sequenced part of the CDR3 DNA is TGTGCCAGCAGTCCTGGGGGGGCGCCCACCGGGCAGCTCTAC. Protein sequence: CASSPGGAPTGQLY. The CDR3 reads in full as CASSPGGAPTGQLYF.

To note about this clone: Gene names are mouse gene names. The CDR3 end is not reached by the read, which stops 1 residue before it; the germline J gene fills it in. At the DNA level, this CDR3 is encoded by other sequences in the same sample as well. The chain joins TRBV13-3 to TRBJ2-7; D is possibly TRBD1 or TRBD2 (5 bases each). V lost 3 bases and J 4 bases, leaving 5 bases between the germline ends. This CDR3 contains 11 residues. The germline V gene has CDR1 NNHDY and CDR2 SYVADS. Here the CDR3 reads CASSGGYEQYF. The CDR3 bases that were read are TGTGCCAGCAGTGGGGGGTATGAACAGTAC.

As for this clone: Mouse germline and gene names are used. The read finishes 1 residue shy of the CDR3 end, and the germline J gene is used to complete it. This sequence joins TRBV13-2 and TRBJ2-4, with 11 bases aligning to TRBD2. The CDR3 is 16 residues long. Germline V gives CDR1 NNHNN, CDR2 SYGAGS (reference sequence). The junction had 3 bases not matched to a gene; V was cut back by 3 bases and J by 0 bases. Partial CDR3 DNA: TGTGCCAGCGGTGCCGACTGGGGGGGTAGTCAAAACACCTTGTAC. The encoded protein is CASGADWGGSQNTLY. In full, the CDR3 is CASGADWGGSQNTLYF.

Of note for this clone: Germline and genes here are mouse. Coverage ceases 1 residue before the CDR3 finishes, and the germline J gene fills in the end. The gene calls are TRBV1 and TRBJ1-5, with D possibly being TRBD1 (6 bases). V lost 0 bases and J lost 0, with 9 bases in between. CDR1 is NSQYPW, CDR2 LRSPGD, per germline (reference sequence). The length of the CDR3 is 16 residues. CDR3 region: CTCSADSGVNNQAPLF. Partial CDR3 DNA: TGCACCTGCAGTGCAGATTCAGGGGTTAACAACCAGGCTCCGCTT. Supplemented by reference TRBV1 and TRBJ1-5, the full variable domain reads VTLLEQNPRWRLVPRGQAVNLRCILKNSQYPWMSWYQQDLQKQLQWLFTLRSPGDKEVKSLPGADYLATRVTDTELRLQVANMSQGRTLYCTCSADSGVNNQAPLFGEGTRLSVL.

On this clone: The listed genes are named as in mouse. The sequenced fragment ends 1 residue before the CDR3 boundary, so the rest is inferred from the germline J gene. The chain carries TRBV16 and TRBJ2-4; 8 bases are shared with TRBD2. The CDR3 is 13 residues long. The germline CDR1 and CDR2 sequences are SGHSA and FRNQAP. V shed 7 bases, J shed 4 bases, and the junction held 4 bases outside the gene matches. The chain's CDR3 is CASTRGGENTLYF. The sequenced part of the CDR3 DNA is TGTGCAAGCACTCGTGGGGGGGAAAACACCTTGTAC.

This clone showed up just once. Germline and genes here are mouse. The CDR3 goes on 1 residue after the read ends, and that part is filled in from the germline J gene. The chain links TRBV16 to TRBJ2-1; TRBD2 agrees at 10 bases. This CDR3 comprises 15 residues. The ends lost 5 bases at V and 1 base at J; junction bases unmatched: 2. Germline CDR1 reads SGHSA; CDR2 reads FRNQAP. Incomplete CDR3 DNA: TGTGCAAGCAGCCAGACTGGGGGGAACTATGCTGAGCAGTTC. It translates to CASSQTGGNYAEQF. The CDR3 in its entirety is CASSQTGGNYAEQFF.